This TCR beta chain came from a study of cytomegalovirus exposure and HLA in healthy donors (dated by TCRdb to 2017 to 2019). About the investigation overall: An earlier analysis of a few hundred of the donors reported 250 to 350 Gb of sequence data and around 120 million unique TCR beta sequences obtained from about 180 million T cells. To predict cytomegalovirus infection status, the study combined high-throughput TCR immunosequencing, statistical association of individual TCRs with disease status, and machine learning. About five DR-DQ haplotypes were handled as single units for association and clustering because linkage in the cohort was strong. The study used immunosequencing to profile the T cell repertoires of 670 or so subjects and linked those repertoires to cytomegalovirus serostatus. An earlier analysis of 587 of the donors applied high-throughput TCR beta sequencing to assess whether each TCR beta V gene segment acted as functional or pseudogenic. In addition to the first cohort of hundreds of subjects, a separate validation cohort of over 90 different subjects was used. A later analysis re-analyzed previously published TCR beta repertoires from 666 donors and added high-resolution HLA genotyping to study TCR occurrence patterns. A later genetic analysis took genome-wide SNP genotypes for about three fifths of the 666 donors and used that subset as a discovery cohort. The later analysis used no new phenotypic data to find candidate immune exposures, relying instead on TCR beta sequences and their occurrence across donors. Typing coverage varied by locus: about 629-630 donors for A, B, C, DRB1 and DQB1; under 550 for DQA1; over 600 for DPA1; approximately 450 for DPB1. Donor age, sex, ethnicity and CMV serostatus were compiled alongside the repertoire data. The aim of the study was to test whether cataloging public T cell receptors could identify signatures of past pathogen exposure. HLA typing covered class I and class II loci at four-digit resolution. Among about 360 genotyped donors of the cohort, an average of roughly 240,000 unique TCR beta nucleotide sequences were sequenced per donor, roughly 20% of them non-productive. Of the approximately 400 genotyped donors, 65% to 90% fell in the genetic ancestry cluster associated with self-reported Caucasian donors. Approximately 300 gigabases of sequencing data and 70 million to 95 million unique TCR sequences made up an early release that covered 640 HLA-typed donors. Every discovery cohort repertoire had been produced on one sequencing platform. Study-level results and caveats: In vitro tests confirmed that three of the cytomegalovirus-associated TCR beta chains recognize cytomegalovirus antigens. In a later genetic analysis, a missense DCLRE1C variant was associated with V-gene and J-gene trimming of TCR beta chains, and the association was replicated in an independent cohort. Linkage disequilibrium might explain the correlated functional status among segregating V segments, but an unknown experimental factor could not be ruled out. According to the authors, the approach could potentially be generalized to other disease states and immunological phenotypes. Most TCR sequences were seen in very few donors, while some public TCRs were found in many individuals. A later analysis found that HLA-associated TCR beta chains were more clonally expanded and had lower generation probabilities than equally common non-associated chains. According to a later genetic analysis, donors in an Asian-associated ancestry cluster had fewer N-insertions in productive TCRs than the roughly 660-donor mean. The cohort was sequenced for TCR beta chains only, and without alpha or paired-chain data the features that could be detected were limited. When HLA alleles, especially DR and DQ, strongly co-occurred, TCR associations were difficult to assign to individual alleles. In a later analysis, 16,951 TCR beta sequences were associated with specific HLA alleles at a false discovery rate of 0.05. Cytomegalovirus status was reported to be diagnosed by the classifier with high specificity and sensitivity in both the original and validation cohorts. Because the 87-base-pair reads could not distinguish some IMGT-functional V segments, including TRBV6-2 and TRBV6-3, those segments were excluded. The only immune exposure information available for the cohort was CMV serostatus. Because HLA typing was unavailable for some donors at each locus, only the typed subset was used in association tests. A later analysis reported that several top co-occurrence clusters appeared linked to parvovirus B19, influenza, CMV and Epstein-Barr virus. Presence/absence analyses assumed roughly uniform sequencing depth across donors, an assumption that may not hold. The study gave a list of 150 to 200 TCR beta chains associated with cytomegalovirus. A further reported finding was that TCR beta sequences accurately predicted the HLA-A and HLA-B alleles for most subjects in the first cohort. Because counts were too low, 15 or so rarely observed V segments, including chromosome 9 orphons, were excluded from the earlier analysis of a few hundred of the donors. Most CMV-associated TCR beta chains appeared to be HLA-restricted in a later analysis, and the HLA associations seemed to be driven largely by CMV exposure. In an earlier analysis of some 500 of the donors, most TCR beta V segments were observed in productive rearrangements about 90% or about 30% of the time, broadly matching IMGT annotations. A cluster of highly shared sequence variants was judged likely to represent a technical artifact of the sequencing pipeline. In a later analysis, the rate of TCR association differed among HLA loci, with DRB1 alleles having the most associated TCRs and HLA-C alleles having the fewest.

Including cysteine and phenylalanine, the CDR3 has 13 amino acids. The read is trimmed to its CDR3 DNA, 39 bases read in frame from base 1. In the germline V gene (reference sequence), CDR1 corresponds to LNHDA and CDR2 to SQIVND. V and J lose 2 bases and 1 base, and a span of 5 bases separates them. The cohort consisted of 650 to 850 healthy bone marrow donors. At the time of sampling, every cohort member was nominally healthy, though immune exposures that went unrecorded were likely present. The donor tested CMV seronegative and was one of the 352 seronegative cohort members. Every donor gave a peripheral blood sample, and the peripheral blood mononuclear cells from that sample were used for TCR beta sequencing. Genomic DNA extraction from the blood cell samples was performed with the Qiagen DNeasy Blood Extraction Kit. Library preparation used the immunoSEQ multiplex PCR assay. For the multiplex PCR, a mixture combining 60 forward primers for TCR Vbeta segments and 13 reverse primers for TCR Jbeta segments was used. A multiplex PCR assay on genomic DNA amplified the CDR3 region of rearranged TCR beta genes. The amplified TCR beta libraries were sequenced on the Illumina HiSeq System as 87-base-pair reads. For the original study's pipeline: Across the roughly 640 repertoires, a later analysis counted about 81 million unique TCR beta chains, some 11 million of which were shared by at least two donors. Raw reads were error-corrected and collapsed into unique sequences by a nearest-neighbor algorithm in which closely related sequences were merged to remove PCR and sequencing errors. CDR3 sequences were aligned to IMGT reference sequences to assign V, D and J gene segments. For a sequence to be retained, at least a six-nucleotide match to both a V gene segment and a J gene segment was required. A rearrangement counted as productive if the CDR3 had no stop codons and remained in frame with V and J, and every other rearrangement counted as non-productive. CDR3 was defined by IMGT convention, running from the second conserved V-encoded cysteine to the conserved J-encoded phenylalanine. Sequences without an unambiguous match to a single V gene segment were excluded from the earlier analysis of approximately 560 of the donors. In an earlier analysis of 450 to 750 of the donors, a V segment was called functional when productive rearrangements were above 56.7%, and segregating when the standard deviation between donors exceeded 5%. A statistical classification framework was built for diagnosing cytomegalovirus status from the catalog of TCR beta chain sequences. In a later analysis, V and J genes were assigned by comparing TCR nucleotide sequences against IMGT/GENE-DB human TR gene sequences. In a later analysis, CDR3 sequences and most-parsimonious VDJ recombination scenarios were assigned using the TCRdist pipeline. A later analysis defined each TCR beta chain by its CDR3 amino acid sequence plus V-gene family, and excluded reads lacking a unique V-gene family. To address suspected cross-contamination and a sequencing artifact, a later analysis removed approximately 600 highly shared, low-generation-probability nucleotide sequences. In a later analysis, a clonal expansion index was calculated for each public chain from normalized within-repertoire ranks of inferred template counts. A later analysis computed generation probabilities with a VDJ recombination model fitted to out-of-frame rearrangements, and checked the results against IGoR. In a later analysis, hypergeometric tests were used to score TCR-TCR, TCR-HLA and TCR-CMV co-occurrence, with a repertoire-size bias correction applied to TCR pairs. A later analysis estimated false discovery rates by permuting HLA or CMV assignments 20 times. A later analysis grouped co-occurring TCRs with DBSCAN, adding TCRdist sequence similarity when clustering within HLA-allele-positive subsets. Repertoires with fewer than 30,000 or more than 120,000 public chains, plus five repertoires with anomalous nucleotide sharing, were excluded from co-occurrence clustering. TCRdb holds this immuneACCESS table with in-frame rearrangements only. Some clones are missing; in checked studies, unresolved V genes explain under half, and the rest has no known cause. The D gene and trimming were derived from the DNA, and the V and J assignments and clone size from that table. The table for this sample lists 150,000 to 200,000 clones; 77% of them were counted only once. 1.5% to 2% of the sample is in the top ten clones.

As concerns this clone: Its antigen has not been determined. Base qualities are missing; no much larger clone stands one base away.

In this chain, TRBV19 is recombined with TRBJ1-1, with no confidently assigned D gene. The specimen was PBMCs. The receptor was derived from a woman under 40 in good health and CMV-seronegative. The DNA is TGTGCCAGTAGTATAAAGCGGAACACTGAAGCTTTCTTT. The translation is CASSIKRNTEAFF.